These T cell receptor beta chains were read from a single sample in a study of blood T cell repertoires in COVID-19. Profiled with immunoSEQ multiplex PCR; TCRdb holds only in-frame clones, not every one. The sample holds 140,000 to 150,000 clones, approximately 89% seen once. Sequenced input: peripheral blood. The receptors derive from a woman between 50 and 59 years old with acute or convalescent COVID-19. The CDR3 runs from the conserved cysteine through the conserved F or W. D genes are given only for firm matches. Size is omitted from some rows. Given values are once, few, many or a class for expanded clones.

>TRBD2|TRBV7-7|TRBJ2-5|.
CASSQAGDETQYF
TGTGCTAGCAGCCAAGCGGGAGACGAGACCCAGTACTTC
>TRBD2|TRBV18|TRBJ2-7|once
CASSPGLAKISYEQYF
TGTGCCAGCTCACCCGGACTAGCCAAGATATCCTACGAGCAGTACTTC
>.|TRBV19|TRBJ2-1|.
CASSISQADDSYNEQFF
TGTGCCAGTAGTATAAGTCAAGCGGACGACTCCTACAATGAGCAGTTCTTC
>.|TRBV15|TRBJ2-2|.
CATSREQQVVTGELFF
TGTGCCACCAGCAGAGAGCAACAGGTGGTGACCGGGGAGCTGTTTTTT
>TRBD1|TRBV2|TRBJ2-1|.
CAIIRGQTYNEQFF
TGTGCCATCATAAGGGGACAGACCTACAATGAGCAGTTCTTC
>TRBD2|TRBV11-1|TRBJ2-2|.
CASSRLAAGELFF
TGTGCCAGCAGTCGACTAGCGGCCGGGGAGCTGTTTTTT
>TRBD2|TRBV6-6|TRBJ2-2|.
CASSWGDYIAGELFF
TGTGCCAGCAGTTGGGGGGACTATATTGCCGGGGAGCTGTTTTTT
>.|TRBV19|TRBJ1-1|once
CASSPGQPEAFF
TGTGCCAGTAGCCCCGGACAGCCTGAAGCTTTCTTT
>.|TRBV3-1/TRBV3-2|TRBJ2-3|.
CASSQQGMTDTQYF
TGTGCCAGCAGCCAACAGGGGATGACAGATACGCAGTATTTT
>TRBD1|TRBV18|TRBJ2-2|once
CASSPGQGALTGELFF
TGTGCCAGCTCGCCCGGGCAGGGGGCGCTTACCGGGGAGCTGTTTTTT
>TRBD1|TRBV10-3|TRBJ1-2|.
CAISTGTAYGYTF
TGTGCCATCAGCACCGGGACAGCTTATGGCTACACCTTC
>.|TRBV27|TRBJ1-1|.
CASSLGGWAEAFF
TGTGCCAGCAGCCTGGGGGGGTGGGCTGAAGCTTTCTTT
>.|TRBV24-1|TRBJ1-1|.
CATSDRTGLNTEAFF
TGTGCCACCAGTGATCGGACTGGTTTGAACACTGAAGCTTTCTTT
>.|TRBV6-6|TRBJ1-1|.
CASTSWGDTEAFF
TGTGCCAGCACCTCATGGGGGGACACTGAAGCTTTCTTT